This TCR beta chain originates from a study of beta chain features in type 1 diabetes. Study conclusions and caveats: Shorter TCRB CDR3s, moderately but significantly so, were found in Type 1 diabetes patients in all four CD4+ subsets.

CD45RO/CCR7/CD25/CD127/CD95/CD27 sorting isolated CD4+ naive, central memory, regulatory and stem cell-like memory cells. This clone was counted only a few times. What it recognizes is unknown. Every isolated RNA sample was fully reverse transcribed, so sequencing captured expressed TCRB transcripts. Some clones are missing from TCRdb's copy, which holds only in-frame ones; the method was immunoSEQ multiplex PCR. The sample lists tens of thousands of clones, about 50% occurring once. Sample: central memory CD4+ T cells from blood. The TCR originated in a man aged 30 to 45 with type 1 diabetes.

CDR3 DNA sequence: TGTGCCAGCAGCCAGAGCGGGAGGGGGGGGAATGAGCAGTTCTTC. This translates into CASSQSGRGGNEQFF. The chain joins TRBV7-2 to TRBJ2-1; 10 bases fit TRBD2. The CDR3 has 15 residues. V was pared by 5 bases and J by 7 bases, with 8 bases of the junction left unmatched. Germline CDR1 SGHTA, CDR2 FQGNSA. Using reference TRBV7-2 and TRBJ2-1 for the parts outside the CDR3, the full variable domain is GAGVSQSPSNKVTEKGKDVELRCDPISGHTALYWYRQSLGQGLEFLIYFQGNSAPDKSGLPSDRFSAERTGGSVSTLTIQRTQQEDSAVYLCASSQSGRGGNEQFFGPGTRLTVL.